The clone carrying this T cell receptor beta chain was counted only a few times. Its antigen remains unknown. The record originates from a study of T cells in Graves' hyperthyroidism and ophthalmopathy. Amplified TCR beta CDR3 regions came from RNA transcripts. The TCR CDR3 was amplified in a first-round RT-PCR using the HTBI primer set. MiXCR, run by TCRdb on the multiplex PCR reads, gives a single entry per CDR3 protein. The profile shows around 690,000 distinct CDR3 sequences, 15% to 20% of them singletons. Findings of the study overall: Most thyroid clonotypes expanded above 0.001 appeared in blood too.

The sequenced material came from blood. This clonotype was sampled from a man aged 45-65 years with Graves' hyperthyroidism.

This CDR3 is CASSLLGPSSGSGYTF. CDR3 bases: TGTGCCAGCAGCCTTTTAGGGCCTTCTTCAGGGAGTGGCTACACCTTC. This sequence joins TRBV14 and TRBJ1-2; weak D call: TRBD1 (5 bases). CDR3 length: 16 amino acids. Germline CDR1 reads SGHDN; CDR2 reads FVKESK. Trimming stripped 4 bases from V and 7 bases from J, with 22 bases between.